The rows below give T cell receptor beta chains drawn from one sample of a study of T cells in Graves' hyperthyroidism and ophthalmopathy. MiXCR, applied by TCRdb to the multiplex PCR reads, yields one record per CDR3 protein. This sample has hundreds of thousands of distinct CDR3 sequences, with roughly 15% found just once. The specimen was blood. The source of these receptors is a woman between 40 and 50 years old with Graves' ophthalmopathy. CDR3s include the opening cysteine and the closing phenylalanine or tryptophan. Fields, in order: clone size, D gene, CDR3 length, J gene, V gene, CDR3 DNA, CDR3 protein. The D gene is left open where the match is weak. Clone size, where shown, is once, few, many, or a class for clones that have expanded.

clone_size: many
d_call: TRBD1
cdr3_length: 15
j_call: TRBJ1-5
v_call: TRBV6-1
cdr3_nt: TGTGCCAGTAAAACCTGGACAGGACCAAATCAGCCCCAGCATTTT
cdr3_aa: CASKTWTGPNQPQHF

clone_size: many
d_call: TRBD2
cdr3_length: 14
j_call: TRBJ2-7
v_call: TRBV28
cdr3_nt: TGTGCCAGCAGTAAGCGGGATTGGGGCTACGAGCAGTACTTC
cdr3_aa: CASSKRDWGYEQYF

clone_size: many
d_call: TRBD1
cdr3_length: 16
j_call: TRBJ2-2
v_call: TRBV15
cdr3_nt: TGTGCCACCAGCAGAGACAAGACAGGGGGGACCGGGAAGCTGTTTTTT
cdr3_aa: CATSRDKTGGTGKLFF

clone_size: many
d_call: .
cdr3_length: 15
j_call: TRBJ2-5
v_call: TRBV29-1
cdr3_nt: TGCAGCGTTGAAGATTACGGGGGGCGCGGGGAGACCCAGTACTTC
cdr3_aa: CSVEDYGGRGETQYF

clone_size: .
d_call: .
cdr3_length: 15
j_call: TRBJ1-3
v_call: TRBV27
cdr3_nt: TGTGCCAGCAGTTTACAGGGGACGACTGGAAACACCATATATTTT
cdr3_aa: CASSLQGTTGNTIYF

clone_size: many
d_call: .
cdr3_length: 13
j_call: TRBJ2-7
v_call: TRBV28
cdr3_nt: TGTGCCAGCAGTTTACTCAGGGGCTACGAGCAGTACTTC
cdr3_aa: CASSLLRGYEQYF

clone_size: few
d_call: .
cdr3_length: 15
j_call: TRBJ2-7
v_call: TRBV9
cdr3_nt: TGTGCCAGCAGCCCAAGATCCGGGGCTTTCTACGAGCAGTACTTC
cdr3_aa: CASSPRSGAFYEQYF

clone_size: .
d_call: .
cdr3_length: 13
j_call: TRBJ2-2
v_call: TRBV7-2
cdr3_nt: TGTGCCAGCCGCCCAGGGAGCGCCGGGGAGCTGTTTTTT
cdr3_aa: CASRPGSAGELFF

clone_size: few
d_call: TRBD2
cdr3_length: 13
j_call: TRBJ2-3
v_call: TRBV10-1
cdr3_nt: TGCGCCAGCAGTGATAGCGGGGCAGATACGCAGTATTTT
cdr3_aa: CASSDSGADTQYF

clone_size: many
d_call: TRBD1
cdr3_length: 14
j_call: TRBJ1-1
v_call: TRBV27
cdr3_nt: TGTGCCAGCAGCCCTCGGGACAGGGGGACTGAAGCTTTCTTT
cdr3_aa: CASSPRDRGTEAFF